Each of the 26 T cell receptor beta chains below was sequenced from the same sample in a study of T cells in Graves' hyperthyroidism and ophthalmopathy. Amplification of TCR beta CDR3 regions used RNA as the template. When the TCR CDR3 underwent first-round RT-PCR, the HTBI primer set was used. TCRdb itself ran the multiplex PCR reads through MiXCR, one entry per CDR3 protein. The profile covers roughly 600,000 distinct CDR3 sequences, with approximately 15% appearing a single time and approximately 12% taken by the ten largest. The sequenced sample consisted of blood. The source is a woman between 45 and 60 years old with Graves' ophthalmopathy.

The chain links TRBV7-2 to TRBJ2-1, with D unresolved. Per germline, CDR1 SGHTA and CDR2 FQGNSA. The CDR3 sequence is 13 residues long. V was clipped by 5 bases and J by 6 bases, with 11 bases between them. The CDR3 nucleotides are TGTGCCAGCAGCCTAGTTTTCGGCAATGAGCAGTTCTTC. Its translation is CASSLVFGNEQFF.

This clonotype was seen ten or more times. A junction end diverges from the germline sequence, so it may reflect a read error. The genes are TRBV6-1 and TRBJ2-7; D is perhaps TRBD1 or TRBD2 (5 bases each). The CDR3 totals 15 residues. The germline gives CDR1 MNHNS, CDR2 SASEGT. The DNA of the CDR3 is TGCCAAAGGCGGGCAGGGAAGTTCACTCTCTACGAGCAGTACTTC. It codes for CQRRAGKFTLYEQYF.

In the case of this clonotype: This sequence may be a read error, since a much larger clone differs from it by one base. DNA for the CDR3: TGCAGCGTTCCTTACGGGACGACGCAAGAGACCCAGTACTTC. The encoded protein is CSVPYGTTQETQYF. The chain employs TRBV29-1 and TRBJ2-5; D may be TRBD1 or TRBD2 (5 bases each). From germline, CDR1 is SQVTM and CDR2 ANQGSEA. This CDR3 is built from 14 residues. V shed 5 bases and J shed 2 bases, with 15 bases lying between them.

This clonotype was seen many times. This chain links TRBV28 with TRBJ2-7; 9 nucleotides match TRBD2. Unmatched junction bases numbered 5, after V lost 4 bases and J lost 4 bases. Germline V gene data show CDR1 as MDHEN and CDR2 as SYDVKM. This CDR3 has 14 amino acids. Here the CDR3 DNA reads TGTGCCAGCAGTTCCCCGGGACTAGCTTACGAGCAGTACTTC. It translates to CASSSPGLAYEQYF.

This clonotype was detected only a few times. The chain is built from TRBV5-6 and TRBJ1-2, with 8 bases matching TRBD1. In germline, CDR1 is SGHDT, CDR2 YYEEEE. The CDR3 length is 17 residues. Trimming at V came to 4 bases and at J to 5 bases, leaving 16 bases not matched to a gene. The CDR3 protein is CASSHSGAWDRHYGYTF. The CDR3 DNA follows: TGTGCCAGCAGCCACTCCGGGGCCTGGGACAGGCATTATGGCTACACCTTC.

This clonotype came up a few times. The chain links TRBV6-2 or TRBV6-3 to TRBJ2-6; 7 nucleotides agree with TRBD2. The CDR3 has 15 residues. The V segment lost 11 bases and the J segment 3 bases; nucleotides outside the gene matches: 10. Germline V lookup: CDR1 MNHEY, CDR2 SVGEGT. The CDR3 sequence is CAGRGGSYGANVLTF. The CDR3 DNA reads TGTGCCGGGAGGGGCGGTTCTTATGGGGCCAACGTCCTGACTTTC.

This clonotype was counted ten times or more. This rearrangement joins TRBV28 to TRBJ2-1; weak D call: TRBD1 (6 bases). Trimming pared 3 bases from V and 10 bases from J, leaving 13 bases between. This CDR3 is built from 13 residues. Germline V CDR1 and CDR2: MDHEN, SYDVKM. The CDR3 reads CASSLSGAGEQFF. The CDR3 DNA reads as TGTGCCAGCAGTTTGTCAGGGGCTGGCGAGCAGTTCTTC.

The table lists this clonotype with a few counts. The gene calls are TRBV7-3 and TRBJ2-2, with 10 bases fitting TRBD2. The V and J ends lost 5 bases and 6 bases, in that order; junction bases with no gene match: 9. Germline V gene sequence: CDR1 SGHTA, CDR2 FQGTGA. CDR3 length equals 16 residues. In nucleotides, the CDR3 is TGTGCCAGCAGCCCACGAGCGGGAGGGCCGGCCGGGGAGCTGTTTTTT. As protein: CASSPRAGGPAGELFF.

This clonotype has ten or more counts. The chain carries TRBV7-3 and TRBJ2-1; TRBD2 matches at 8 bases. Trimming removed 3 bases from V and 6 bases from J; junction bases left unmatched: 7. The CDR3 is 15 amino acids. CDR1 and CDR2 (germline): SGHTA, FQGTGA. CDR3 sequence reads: CASSFIAGLPNEQFF. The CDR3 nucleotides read TGTGCCAGCAGCTTCATAGCGGGACTACCCAATGAGCAGTTCTTC.

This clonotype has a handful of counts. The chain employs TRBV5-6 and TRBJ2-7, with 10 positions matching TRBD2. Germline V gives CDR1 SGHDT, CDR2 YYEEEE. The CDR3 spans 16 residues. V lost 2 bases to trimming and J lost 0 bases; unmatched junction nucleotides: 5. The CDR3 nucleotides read TGTGCCAGCAGCTTTTTAGGGACTAGCGTCTCCTACGAGCAGTACTTC. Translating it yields CASSFLGTSVSYEQYF.

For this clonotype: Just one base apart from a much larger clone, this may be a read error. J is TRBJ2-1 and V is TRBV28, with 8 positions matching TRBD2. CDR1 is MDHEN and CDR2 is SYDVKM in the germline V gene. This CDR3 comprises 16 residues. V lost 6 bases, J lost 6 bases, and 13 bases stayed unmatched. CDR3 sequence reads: CASSPGTNGRANEQFF. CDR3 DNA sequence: TGTGCCAGCAGCCCCGGGACTAACGGGAGGGCCAATGAGCAGTTCTTC.

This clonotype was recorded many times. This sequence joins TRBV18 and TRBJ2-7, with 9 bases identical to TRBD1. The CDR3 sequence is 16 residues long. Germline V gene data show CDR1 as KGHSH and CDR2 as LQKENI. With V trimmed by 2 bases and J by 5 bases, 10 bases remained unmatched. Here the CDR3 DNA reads TGTGCCAGCTCACCAATCAGACGGGACAGGGAGCACGAGCAGTACTTC. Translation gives CASSPIRRDREHEQYF.

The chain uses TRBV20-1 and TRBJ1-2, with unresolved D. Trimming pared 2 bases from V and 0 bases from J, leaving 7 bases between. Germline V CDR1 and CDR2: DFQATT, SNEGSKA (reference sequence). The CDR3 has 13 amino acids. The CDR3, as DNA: TGCAGTGCTAGAATCGCGGCTAACTATGGCTACACCTTC. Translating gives CSARIAANYGYTF.

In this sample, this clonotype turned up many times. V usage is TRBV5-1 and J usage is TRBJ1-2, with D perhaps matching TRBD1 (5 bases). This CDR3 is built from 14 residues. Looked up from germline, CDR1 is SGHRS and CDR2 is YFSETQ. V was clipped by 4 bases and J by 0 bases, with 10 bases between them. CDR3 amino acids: CASSLGPTNYGYTF. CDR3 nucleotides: TGCGCCAGCAGCCTGGGACCTACTAACTATGGCTACACCTTC.

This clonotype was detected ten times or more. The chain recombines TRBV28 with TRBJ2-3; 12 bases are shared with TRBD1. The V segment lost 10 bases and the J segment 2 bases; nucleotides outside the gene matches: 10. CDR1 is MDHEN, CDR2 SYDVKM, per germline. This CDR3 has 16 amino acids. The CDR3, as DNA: TGTGCCACCCAACCCGGGACAGGGGGCGACACAGATACGCAGTATTTT. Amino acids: CATQPGTGGDTDTQYF.

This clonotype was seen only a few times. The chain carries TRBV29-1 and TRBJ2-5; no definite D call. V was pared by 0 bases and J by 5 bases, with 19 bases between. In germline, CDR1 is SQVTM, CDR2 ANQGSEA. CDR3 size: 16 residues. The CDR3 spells CSVEDLGGRPPETQYF. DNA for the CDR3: TGCAGCGTTGAAGATCTGGGTGGGCGTCCCCCGGAGACCCAGTACTTC.

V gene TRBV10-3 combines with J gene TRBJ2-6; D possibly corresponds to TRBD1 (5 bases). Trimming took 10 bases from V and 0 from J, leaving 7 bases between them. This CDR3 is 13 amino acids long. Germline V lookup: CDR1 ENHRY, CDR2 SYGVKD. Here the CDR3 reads CATTGSGANVLTF. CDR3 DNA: TGTGCCACTACAGGCTCTGGGGCCAACGTCCTGACTTTC.

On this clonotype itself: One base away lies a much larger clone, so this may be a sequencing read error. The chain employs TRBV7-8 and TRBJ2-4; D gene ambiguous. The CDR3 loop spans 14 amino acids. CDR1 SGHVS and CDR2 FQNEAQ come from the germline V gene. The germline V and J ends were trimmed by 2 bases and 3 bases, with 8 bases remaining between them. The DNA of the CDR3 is TGTGCCAGCAGCTTAAGATCCCTCAAAAACATTCAGTACTTC. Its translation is CASSLRSLKNIQYF.

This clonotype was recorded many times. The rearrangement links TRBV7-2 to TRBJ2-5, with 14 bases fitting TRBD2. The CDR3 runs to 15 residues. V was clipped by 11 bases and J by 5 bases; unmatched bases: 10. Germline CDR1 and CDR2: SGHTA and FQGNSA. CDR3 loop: CAGGGLAGARETQYF. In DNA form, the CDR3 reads TGTGCCGGGGGGGGACTAGCGGGAGCCCGGGAGACCCAGTACTTC.

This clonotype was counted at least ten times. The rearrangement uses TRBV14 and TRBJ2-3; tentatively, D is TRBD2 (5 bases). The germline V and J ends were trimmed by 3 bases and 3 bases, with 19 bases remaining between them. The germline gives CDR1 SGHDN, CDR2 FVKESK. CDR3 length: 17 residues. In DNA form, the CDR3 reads TGTGCCAGCAGCCAGATGGGTTCTCTAGCCAAAACAGATACGCAGTATTTT. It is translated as CASSQMGSLAKTDTQYF.

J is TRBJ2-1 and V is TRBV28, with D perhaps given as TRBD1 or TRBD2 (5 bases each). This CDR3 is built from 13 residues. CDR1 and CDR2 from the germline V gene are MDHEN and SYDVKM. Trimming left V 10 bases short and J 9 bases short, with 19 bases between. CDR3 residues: CANTLALRGEQFF. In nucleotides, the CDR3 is TGTGCCAACACCCTCGCCCTGAGGGGTGAGCAGTTCTTC.

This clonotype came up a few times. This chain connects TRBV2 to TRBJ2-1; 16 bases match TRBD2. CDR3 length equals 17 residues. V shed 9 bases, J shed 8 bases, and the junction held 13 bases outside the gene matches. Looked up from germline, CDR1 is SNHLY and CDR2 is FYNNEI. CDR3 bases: TGTGCCAGTATGGGACTAGCGGGAGGGCCAATGGGCGATGAGCAGTTCTTC. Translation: CASMGLAGGPMGDEQFF. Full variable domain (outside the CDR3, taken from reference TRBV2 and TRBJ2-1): EPEVTQTPSHQVTQMGQEVILRCVPISNHLYFYWYRQILGQKVEFLVSFYNNEISEKSEIFDDQFSVERPDGSNFTLKIRSTKLEDSAMYFCASMGLAGGPMGDEQFFGPGTRLTVL.

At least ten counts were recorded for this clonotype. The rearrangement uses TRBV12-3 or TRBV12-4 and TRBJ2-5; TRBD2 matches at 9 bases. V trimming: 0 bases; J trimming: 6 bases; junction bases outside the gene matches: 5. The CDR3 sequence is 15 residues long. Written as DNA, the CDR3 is TGTGCCAGCAGTTTAGCTAGCGGGAGAGGAAAGACCCAGTACTTC. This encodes CASSLASGRGKTQYF.

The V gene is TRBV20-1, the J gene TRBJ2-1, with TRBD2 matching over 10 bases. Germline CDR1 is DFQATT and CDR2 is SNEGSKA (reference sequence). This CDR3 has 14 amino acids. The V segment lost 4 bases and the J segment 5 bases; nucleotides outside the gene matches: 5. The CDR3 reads CSATSSGSHNEQFF. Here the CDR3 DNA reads TGCAGTGCTACGTCTAGCGGGAGTCACAATGAGCAGTTCTTC.

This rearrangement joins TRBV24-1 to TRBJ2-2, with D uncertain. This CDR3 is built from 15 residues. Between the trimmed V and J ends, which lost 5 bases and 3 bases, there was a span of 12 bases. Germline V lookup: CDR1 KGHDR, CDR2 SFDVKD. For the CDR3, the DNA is TGTGCCACCAGTGCTTTCGGACGGTACACCGGGGAGCTGTTTTTT. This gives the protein CATSAFGRYTGELFF.

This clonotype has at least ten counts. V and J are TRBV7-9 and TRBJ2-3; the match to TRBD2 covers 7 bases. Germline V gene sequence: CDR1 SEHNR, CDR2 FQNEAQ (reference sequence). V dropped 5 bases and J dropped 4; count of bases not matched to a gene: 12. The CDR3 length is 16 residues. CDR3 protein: CASSPSGGSLADTQYF. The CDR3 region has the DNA TGTGCCAGCAGCCCCTCTGGCGGGAGTCTCGCAGATACGCAGTATTTT.